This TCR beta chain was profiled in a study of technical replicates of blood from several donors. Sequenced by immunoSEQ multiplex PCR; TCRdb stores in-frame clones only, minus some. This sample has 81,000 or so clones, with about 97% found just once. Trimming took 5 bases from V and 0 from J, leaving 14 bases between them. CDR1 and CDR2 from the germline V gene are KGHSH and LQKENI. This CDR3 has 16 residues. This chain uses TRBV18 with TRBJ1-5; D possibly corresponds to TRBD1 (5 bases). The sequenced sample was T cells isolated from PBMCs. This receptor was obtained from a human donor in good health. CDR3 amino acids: CASSSDSSYSNQPQHF. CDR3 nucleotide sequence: TGTGCCAGCTCATCCGACAGTTCATATAGCAATCAGCCCCAGCATTTT. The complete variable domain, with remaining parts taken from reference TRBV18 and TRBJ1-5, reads NAGVMQNPRHLVRRRGQEARLRCSPMKGHSHVYWYRQLPEEGLKFMVYLQKENIIDESGMPKERFSAEFPKEGPSILRIQQVVRGDSAAYFCASSSDSSYSNQPQHFGDGTRLSIL.